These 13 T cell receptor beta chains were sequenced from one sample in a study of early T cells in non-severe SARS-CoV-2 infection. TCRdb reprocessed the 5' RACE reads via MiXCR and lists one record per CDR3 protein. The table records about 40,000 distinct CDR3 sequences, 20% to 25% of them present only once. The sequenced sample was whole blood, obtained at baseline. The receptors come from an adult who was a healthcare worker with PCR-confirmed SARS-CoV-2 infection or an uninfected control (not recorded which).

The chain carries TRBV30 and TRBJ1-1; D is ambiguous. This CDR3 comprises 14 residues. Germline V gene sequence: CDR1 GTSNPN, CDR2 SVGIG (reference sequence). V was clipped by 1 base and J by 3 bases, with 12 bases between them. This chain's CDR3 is CAWSGGREDTEAFF. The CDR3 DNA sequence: TGTGCCTGGAGTGGAGGACGGGAGGACACTGAAGCTTTCTTT.

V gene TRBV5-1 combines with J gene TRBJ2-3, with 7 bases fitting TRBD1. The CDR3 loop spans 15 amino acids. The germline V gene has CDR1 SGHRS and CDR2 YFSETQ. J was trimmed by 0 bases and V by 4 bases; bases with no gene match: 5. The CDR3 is CASSRDSYSTDTQYF. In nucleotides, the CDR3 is TGCGCCAGCAGCCGGGACAGTTACAGCACAGATACGCAGTATTTT.

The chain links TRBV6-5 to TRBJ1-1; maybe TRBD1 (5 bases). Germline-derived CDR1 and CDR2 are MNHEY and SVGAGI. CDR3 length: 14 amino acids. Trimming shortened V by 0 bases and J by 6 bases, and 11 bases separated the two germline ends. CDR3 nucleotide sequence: TGTGCCAGCAGTTACTCATGGGACGGCGCTGAAGCTTTCTTT. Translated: CASSYSWDGAEAFF.

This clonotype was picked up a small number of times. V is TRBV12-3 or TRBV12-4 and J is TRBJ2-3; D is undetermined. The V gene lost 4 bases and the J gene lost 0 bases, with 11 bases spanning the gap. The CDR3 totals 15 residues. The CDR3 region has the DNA TGTGCCAGCAGTTCAGTGGAGCTGAGCACAGATACGCAGTATTTT. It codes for CASSSVELSTDTQYF.

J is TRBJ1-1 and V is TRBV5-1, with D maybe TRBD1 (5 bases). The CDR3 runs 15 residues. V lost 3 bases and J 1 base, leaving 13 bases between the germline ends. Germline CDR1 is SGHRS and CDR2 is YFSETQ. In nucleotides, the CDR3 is TGCGCCAGCAGCTATCCCGGGACCACGAACACTGAAGCTTTCTTT. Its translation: CASSYPGTTNTEAFF.

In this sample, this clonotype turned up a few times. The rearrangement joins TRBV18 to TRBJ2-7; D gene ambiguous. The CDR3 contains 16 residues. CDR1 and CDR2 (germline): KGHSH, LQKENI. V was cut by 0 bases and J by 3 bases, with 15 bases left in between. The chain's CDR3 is CASSPPVYSAVYEQYF. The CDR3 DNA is TGTGCCAGCTCACCACCGGTCTACAGCGCGGTCTACGAGCAGTACTTC. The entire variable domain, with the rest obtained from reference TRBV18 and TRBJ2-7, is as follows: NAGVMQNPRHLVRRRGQEARLRCSPMKGHSHVYWYRQLPEEGLKFMVYLQKENIIDESGMPKERFSAEFPKEGPSILRIQQVVRGDSAAYFCASSPPVYSAVYEQYFGPGTRLTVT.

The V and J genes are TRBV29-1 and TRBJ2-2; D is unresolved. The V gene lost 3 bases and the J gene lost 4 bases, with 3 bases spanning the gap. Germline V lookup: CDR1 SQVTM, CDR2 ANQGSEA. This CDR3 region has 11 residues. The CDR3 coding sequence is TGCAGCGTTGAGGGCACCGGGGAGCTGTTTTTT. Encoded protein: CSVEGTGELFF.

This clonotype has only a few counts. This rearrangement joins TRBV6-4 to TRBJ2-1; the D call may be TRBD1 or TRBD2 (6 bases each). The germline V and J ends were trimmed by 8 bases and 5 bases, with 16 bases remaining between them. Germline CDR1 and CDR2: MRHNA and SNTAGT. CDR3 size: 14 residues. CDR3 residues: CASRPGAIDNEQFF. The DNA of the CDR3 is TGTGCCAGCCGCCCGGGGGCCATCGACAATGAGCAGTTCTTC.

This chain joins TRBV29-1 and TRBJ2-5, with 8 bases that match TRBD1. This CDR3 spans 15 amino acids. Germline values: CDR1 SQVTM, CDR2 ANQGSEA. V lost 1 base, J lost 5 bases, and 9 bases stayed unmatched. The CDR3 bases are TGCAGCGTTGAAGGTAGCAGGGGGCGGCAGGAGACCCAGTACTTC. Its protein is CSVEGSRGRQETQYF.

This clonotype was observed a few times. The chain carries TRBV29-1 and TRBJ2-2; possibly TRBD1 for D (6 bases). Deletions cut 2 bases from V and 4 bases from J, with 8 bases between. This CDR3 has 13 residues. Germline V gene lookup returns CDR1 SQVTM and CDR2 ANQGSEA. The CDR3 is CSVEQGTTGELFF. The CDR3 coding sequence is TGCAGCGTTGAACAGGGGACCACCGGGGAGCTGTTTTTT.

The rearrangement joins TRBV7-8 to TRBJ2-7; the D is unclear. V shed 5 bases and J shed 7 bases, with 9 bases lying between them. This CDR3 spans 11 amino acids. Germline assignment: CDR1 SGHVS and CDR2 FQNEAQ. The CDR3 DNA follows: TGTGCCAGCAGCCCCCTTATGGAGCAGTACTTC. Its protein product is CASSPLMEQYF.

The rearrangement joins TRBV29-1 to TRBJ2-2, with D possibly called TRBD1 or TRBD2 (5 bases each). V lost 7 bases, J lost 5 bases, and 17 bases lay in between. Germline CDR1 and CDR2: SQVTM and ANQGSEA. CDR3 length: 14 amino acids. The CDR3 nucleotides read TGCAGCGCCAGTAGGGACCCAGGGACCGGGGAGCTGTTTTTT. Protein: CSASRDPGTGELFF.

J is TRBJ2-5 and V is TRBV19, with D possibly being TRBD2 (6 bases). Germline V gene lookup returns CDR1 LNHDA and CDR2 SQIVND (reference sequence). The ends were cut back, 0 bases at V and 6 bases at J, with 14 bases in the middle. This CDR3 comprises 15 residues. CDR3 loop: CASSIDRESAKTQYF. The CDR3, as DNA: TGTGCCAGTAGTATAGATCGGGAGTCGGCCAAGACCCAGTACTTC.